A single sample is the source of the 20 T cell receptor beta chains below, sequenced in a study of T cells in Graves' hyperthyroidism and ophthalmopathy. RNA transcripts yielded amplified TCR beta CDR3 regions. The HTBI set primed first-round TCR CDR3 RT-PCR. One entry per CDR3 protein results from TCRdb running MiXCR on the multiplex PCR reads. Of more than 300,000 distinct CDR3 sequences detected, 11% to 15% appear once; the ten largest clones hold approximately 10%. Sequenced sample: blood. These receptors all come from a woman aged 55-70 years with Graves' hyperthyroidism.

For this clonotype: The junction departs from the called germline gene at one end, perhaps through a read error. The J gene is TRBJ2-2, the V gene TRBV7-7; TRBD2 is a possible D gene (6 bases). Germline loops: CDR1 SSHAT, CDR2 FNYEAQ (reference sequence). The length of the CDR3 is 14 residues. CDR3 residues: CASSSMRGSRELFF. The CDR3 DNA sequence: TGTGCTAGCAGCTCGATGCGGGGTAGCCGGGAGCTGTTTTTT. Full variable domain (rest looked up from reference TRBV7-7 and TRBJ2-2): GAGVSQSPRYKVTKRGQDVTLRCDPISSHATLYWYQQALGQGPEFLTYFNYEAQPDKSGLPSDRFSAERPEGSISTLTIQRTEQRDSAMYRCASSSMRGSRELFFGEGSRLTVL.

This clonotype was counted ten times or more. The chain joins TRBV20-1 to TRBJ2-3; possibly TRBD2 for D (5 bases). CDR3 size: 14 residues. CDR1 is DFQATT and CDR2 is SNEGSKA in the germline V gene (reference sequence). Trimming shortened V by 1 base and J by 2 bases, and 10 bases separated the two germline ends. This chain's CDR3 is CSARVPGVTDTQYF. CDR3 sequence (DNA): TGCAGTGCTAGAGTCCCCGGGGTCACAGATACGCAGTATTTT.

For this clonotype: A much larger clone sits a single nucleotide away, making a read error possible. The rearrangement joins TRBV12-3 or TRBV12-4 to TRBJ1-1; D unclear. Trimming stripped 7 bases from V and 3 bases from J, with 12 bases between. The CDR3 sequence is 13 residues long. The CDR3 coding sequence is TGTGCCAGCACCCTGGACGGAGACACTGAAGCTTTCTTT. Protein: CASTLDGDTEAFF.

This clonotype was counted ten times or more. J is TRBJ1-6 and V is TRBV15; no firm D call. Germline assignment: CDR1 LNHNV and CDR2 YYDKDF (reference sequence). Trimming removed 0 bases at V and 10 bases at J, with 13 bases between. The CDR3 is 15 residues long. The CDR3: CATSRDQDPGSPLHF. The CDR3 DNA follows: TGTGCCACCAGCAGAGATCAGGACCCCGGGTCACCCCTCCACTTT.

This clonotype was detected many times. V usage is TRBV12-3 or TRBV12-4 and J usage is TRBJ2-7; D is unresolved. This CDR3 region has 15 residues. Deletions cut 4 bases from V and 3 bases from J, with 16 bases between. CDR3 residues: CASSYGRDFFYEQYF. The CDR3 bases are TGTGCCAGCAGTTACGGTAGAGACTTCTTCTACGAGCAGTACTTC.

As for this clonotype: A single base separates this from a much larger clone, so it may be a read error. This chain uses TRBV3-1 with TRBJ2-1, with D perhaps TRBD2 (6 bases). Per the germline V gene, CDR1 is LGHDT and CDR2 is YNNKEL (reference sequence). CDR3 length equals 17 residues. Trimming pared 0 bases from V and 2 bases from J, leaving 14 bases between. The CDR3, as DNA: TGTGCCAGCAGCCAAGATTGGTGTAGCGGCGCCTACAATGAGCAGTTCTTC. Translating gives CASSQDWCSGAYNEQFF.

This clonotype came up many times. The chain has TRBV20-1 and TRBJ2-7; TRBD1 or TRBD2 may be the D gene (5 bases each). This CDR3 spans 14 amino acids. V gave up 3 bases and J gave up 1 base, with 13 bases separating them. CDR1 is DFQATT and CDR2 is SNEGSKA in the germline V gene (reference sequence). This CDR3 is CSASSDSFSYEQYF. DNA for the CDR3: TGCAGTGCTAGTAGCGACAGCTTTTCCTACGAGCAGTACTTC.

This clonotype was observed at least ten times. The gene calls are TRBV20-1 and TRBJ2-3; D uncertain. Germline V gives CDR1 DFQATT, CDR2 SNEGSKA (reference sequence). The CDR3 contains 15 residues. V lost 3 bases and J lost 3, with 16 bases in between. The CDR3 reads CSARWRRDGTDTQYF. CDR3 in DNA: TGCAGTGCTAGGTGGCGGAGAGACGGAACAGATACGCAGTATTTT.

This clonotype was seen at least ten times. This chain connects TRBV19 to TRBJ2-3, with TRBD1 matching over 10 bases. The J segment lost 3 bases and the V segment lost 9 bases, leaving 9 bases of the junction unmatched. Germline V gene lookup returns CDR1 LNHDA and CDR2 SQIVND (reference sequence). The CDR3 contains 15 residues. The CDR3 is CASTDDRGRTDTQYF. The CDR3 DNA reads TGTGCCAGCACCGACGACAGGGGGCGAACAGATACGCAGTATTTT. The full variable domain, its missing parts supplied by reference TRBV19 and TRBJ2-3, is DGGITQSPKYLFRKEGQNVTLSCEQNLNHDAMYWYRQDPGQGLRLIYYSQIVNDFQKGDIAEGYSVSREKKESFPLTVTSAQKNPTAFYLCASTDDRGRTDTQYFGPGTRLTVL.

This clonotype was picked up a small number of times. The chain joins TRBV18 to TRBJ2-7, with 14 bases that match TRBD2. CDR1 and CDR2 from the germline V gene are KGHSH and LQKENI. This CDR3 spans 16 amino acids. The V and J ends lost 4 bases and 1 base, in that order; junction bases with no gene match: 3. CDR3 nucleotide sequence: TGTGCCAGCTCACAGGGGACTAGCGGGAGATCCTACGAGCAGTACTTC. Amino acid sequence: CASSQGTSGRSYEQYF.

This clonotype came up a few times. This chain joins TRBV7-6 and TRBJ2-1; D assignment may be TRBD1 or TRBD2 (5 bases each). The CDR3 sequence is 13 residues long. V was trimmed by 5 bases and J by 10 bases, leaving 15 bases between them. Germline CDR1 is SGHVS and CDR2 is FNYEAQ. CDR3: CASSTRLPGEQFF. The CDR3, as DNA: TGTGCCAGCAGCACACGACTACCAGGGGAGCAGTTCTTC.

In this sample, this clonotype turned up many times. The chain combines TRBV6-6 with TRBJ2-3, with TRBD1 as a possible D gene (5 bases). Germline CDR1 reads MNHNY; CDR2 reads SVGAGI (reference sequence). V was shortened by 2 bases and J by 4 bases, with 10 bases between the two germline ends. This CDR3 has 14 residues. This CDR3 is CASSYGAAADTQYF. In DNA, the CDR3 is TGTGCCAGCAGTTACGGGGCGGCCGCAGATACGCAGTATTTT.

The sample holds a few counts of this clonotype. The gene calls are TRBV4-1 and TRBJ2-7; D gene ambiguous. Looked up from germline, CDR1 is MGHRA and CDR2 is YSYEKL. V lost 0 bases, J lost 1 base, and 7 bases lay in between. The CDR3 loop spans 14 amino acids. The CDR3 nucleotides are TGCGCCAGCAGCCAAGATTGGGGATCCTACGAGCAGTACTTC. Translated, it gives CASSQDWGSYEQYF.

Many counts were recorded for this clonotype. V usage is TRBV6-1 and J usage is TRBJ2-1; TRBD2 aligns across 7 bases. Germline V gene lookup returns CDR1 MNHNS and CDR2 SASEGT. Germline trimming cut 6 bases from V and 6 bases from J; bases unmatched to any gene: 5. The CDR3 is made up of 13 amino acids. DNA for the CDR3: TGTGCCAGCAGGGCCACTAGCGCCAATGAGCAGTTCTTC. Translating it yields CASRATSANEQFF.

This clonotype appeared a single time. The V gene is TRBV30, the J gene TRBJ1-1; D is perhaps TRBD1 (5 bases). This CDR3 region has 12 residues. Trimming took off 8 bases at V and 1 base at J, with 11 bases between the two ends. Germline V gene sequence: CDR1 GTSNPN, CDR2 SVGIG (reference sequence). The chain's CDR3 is CAGGRKNTEAFF. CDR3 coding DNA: TGTGCCGGGGGACGGAAGAACACTGAAGCTTTCTTT.

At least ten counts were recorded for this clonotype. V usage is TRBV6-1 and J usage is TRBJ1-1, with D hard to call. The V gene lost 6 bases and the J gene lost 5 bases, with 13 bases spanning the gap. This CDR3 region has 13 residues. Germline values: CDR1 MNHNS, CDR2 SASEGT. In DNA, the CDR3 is TGTGCCAGCAGGAAAATAAGAGAGACTGAAGCTTTCTTT. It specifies CASRKIRETEAFF.

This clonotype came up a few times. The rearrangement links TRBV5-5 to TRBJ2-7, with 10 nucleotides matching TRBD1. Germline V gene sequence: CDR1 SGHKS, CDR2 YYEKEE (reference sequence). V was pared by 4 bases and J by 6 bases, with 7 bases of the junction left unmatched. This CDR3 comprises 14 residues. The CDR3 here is CASSPRTGGGEQYF. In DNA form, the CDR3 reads TGTGCCAGCAGCCCCAGGACAGGGGGAGGCGAGCAGTACTTC. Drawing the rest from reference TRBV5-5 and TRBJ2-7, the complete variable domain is DAGVTQSPTHLIKTRGQQVTLRCSPISGHKSVSWYQQVLGQGPQFIFQYYEKEERGRGNFPDRFSARQFPNYSSELNVNALLLGDSALYLCASSPRTGGGEQYFGPGTRLTVT.

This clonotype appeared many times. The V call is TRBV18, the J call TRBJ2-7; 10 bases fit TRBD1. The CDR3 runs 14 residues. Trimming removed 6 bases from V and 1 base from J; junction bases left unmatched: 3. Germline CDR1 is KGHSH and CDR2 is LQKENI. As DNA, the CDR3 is TGTGCCAGCTCCGGGACAGGGGCATCCTACGAGCAGTACTTC. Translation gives CASSGTGASYEQYF.

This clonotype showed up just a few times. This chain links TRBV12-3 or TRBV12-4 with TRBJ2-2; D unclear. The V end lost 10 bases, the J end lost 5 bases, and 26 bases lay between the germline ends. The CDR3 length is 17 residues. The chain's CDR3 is CATLERRANLPTGELFF. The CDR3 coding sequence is TGTGCCACCCTCGAACGCCGGGCAAACCTTCCTACCGGGGAGCTGTTTTTT.

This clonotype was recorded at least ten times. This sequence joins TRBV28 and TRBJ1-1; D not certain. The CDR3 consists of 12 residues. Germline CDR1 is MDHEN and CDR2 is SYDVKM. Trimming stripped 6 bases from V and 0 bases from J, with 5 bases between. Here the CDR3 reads CASRRMNTEAFF. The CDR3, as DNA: TGTGCCAGCAGAAGAATGAACACTGAAGCTTTCTTT.